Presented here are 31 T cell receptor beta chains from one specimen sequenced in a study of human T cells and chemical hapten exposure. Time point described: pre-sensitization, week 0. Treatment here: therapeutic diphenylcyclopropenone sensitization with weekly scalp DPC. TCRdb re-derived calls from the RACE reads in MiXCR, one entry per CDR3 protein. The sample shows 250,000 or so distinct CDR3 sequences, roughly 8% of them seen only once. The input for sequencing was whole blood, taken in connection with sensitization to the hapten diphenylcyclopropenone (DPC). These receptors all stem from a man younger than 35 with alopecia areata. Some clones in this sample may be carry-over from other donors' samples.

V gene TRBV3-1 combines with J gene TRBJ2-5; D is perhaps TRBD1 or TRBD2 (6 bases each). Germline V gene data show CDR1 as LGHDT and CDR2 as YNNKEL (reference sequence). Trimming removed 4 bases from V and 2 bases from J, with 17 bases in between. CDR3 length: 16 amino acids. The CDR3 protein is CASSPRRTGTQETQYF. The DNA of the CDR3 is TGTGCCAGCAGCCCAAGACGCACAGGGACTCAAGAGACCCAGTACTTC.

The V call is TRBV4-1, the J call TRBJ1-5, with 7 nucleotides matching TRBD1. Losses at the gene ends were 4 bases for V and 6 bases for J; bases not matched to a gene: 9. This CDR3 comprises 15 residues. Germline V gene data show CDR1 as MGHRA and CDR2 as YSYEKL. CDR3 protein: CASSPQGRGAQPQHF. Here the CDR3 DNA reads TGCGCCAGCAGCCCCCAGGGCAGGGGGGCTCAGCCCCAGCATTTT.

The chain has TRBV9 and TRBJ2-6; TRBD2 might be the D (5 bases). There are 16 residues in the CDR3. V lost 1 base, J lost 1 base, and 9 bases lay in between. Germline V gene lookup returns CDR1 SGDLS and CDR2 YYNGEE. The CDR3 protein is CASSVRPGSGANVLTF. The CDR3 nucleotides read TGTGCCAGCAGCGTACGACCGGGGTCTGGGGCCAACGTCCTGACTTTC.

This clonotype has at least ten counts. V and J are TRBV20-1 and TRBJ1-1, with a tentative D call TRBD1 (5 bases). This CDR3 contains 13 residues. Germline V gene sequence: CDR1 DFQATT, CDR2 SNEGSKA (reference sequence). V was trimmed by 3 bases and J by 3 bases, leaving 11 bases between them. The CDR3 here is CSASQGFYTEAFF. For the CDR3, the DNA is TGCAGTGCTAGTCAGGGATTCTACACTGAAGCTTTCTTT.

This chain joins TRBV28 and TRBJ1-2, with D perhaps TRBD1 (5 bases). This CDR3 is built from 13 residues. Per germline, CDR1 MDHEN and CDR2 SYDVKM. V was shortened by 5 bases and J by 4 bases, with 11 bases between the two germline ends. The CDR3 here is CASSGPGSYGYTF. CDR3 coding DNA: TGTGCCAGCAGTGGACCAGGGAGCTATGGCTACACCTTC.

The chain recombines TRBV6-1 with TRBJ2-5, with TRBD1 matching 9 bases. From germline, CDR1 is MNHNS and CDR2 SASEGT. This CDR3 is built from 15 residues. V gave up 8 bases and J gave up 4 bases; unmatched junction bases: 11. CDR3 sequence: CASERTGELRETQYF. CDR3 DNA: TGTGCCAGCGAACGGACAGGGGAATTGAGAGAGACCCAGTACTTC.

For the CDR3, the DNA is TGTGCCAGCAGCAAAGGGCTAGGCACAGATACGCAGTATTTT. Protein: CASSKGLGTDTQYF. J is TRBJ2-3 and V is TRBV27; D is unresolved. With 6 bases removed from V and 1 base from J, the gap between germline ends came to 11 bases. The CDR3 is made up of 14 amino acids. Germline V gene data show CDR1 as MNHEY and CDR2 as SMNVEV (reference sequence).

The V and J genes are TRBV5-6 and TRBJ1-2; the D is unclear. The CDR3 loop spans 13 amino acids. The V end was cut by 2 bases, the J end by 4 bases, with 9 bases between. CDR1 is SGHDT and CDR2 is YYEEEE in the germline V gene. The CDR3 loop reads CASSFGRSYGYTF. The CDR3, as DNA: TGTGCCAGCAGCTTTGGACGATCCTATGGCTACACCTTC.

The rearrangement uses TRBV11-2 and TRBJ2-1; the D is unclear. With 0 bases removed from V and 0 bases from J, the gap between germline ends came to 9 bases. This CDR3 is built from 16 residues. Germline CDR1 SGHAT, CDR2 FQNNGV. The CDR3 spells CASSLEGPSSYNEQFF. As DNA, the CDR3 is TGTGCCAGCAGCTTAGAGGGTCCCAGCTCCTACAATGAGCAGTTCTTC.

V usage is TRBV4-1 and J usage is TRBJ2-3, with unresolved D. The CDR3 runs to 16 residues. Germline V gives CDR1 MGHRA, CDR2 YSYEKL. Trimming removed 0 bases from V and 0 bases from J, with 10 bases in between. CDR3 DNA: TGCGCCAGCAGCCAAGATCAGCTTTCTAGCACAGATACGCAGTATTTT. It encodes CASSQDQLSSTDTQYF.

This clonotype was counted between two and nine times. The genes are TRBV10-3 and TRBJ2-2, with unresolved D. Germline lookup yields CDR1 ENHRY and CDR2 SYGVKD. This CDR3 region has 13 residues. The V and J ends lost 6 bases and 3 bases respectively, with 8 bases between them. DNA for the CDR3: TGTGCCATCAGGTTCGAGGACACCGGGGAGCTGTTTTTT. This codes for CAIRFEDTGELFF.

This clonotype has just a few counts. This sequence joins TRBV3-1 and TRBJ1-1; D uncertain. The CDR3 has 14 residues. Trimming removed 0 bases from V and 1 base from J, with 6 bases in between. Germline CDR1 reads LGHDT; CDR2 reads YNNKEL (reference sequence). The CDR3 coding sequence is TGTGCCAGCAGCCAAGAAAGCGGGAACACTGAAGCTTTCTTT. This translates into CASSQESGNTEAFF.

This chain's CDR3 is CASSLYEGEVGYTF. The DNA of the CDR3 is TGCGCCAGCAGCTTGTATGAGGGCGAGGTTGGCTACACCTTC. The chain links TRBV5-1 to TRBJ1-2; D gene uncertain. Germline assignment: CDR1 SGHRS and CDR2 YFSETQ. V was pared by 1 base and J by 7 bases, with 14 bases between. This CDR3 is 14 amino acids long.

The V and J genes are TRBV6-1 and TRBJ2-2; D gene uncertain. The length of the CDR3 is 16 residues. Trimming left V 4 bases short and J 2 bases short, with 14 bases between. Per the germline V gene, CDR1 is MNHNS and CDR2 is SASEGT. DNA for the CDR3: TGTGCCAGCAGTGGCTGGAGAAAGAGAAACACCGGGGAGCTGTTTTTT. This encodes CASSGWRKRNTGELFF.

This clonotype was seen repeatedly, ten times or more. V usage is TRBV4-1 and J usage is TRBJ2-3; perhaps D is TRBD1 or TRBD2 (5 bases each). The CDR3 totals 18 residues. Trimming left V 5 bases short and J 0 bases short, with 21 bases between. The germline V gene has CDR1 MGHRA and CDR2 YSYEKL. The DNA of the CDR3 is TGCGCCAGCAGCTCCCGGGACCTTCTGTACCATAGCACAGATACGCAGTATTTT. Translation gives CASSSRDLLYHSTDTQYF.

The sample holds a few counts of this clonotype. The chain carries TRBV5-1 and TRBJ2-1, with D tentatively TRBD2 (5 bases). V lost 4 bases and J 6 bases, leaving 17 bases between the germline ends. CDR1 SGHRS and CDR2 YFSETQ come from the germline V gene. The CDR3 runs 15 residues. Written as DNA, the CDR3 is TGCGCCAGCAGCCCCGATACCTCCGAGGGCAATGAGCAGTTCTTC. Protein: CASSPDTSEGNEQFF.

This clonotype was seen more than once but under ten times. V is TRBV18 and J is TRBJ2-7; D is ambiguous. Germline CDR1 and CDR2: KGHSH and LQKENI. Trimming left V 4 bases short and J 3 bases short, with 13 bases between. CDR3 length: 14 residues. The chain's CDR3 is CASSLLTANYEQYF. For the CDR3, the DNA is TGTGCCAGCTCACTACTTACGGCCAACTACGAGCAGTACTTC.

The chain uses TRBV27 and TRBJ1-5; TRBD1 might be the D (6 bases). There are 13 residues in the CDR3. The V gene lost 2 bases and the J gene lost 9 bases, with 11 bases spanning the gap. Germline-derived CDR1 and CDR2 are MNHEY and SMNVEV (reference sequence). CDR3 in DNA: TGTGCCAGCAGTTTAACAGGGAGGCGGCCCCAGCATTTT. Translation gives CASSLTGRRPQHF.

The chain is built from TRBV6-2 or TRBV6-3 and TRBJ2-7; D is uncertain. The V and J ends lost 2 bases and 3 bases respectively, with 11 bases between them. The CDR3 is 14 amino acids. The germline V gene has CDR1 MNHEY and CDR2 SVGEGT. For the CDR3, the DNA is TGTGCCAGCAGTTACGTAGCTGGCAACTACGAGCAGTACTTC. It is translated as CASSYVAGNYEQYF.

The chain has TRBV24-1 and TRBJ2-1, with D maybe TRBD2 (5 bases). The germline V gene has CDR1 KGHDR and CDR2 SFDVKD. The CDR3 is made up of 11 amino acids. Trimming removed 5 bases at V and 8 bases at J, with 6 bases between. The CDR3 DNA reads TGTGCCACCAGTGGAGGGTATGAGCAGTTCTTC. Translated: CATSGGYEQFF.

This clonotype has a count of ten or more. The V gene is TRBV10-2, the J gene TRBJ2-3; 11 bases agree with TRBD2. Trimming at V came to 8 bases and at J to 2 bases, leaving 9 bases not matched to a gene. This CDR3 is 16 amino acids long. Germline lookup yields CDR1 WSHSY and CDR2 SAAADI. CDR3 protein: CASGGLAAVFTDTQYF. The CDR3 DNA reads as TGCGCCAGCGGGGGACTAGCGGCAGTCTTCACAGATACGCAGTATTTT.

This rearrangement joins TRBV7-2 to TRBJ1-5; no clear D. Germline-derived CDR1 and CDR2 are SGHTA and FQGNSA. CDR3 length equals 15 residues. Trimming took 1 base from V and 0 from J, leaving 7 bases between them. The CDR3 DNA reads TGTGCCAGCAGCTTAGTCAGTAGTAGCAATCAGCCCCAGCATTTT. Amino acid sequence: CASSLVSSSNQPQHF.

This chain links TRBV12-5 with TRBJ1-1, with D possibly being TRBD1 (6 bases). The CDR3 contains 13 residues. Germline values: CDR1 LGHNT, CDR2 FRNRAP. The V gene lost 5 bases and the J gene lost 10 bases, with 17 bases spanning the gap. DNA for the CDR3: TGTGCTAGTGGTACTAGGTTGGCAGGGGTAGCTTTCTTT. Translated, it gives CASGTRLAGVAFF.

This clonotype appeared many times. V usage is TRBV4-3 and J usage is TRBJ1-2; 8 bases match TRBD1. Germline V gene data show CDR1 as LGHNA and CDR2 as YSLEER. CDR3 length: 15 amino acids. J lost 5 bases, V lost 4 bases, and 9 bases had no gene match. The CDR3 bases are TGCGCCAGCAGCCCTTCCGTCGGACAGGGATATGGCTACACCTTC. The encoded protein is CASSPSVGQGYGYTF.

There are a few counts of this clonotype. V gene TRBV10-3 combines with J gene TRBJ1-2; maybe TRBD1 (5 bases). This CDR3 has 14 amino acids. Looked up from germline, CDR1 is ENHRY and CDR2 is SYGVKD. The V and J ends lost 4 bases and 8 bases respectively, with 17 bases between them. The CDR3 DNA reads TGTGCCATCAGTGGGGGGGACCAAACGTCGGGCTACACCTTC. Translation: CAISGGDQTSGYTF.

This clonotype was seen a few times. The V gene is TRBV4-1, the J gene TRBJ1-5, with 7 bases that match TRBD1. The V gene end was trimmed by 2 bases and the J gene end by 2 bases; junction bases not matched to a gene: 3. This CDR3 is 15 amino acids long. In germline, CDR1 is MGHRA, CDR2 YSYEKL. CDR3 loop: CASSQSDRGNQPQHF. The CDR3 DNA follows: TGCGCCAGCAGCCAATCCGACAGGGGCAATCAGCCCCAGCATTTT.

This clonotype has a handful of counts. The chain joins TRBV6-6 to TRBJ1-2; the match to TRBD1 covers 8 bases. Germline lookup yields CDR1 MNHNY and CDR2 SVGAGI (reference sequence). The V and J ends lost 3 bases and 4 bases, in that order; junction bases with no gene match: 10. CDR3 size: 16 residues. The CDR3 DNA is TGTGCCAGCAGTTATTCGACCGGGACAGGTTTCTATGGCTACACCTTC. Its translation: CASSYSTGTGFYGYTF.

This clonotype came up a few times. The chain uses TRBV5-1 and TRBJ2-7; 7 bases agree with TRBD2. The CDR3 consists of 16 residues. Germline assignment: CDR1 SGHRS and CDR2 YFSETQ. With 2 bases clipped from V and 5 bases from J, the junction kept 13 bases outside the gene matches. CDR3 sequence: CASSFGGSGERHEQYF. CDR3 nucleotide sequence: TGCGCCAGCAGCTTCGGGGGGTCCGGTGAACGGCACGAGCAGTACTTC.

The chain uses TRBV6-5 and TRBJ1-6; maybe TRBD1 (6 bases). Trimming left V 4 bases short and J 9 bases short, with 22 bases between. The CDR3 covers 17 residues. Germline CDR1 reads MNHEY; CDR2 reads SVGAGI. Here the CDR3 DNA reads TGTGCCAGCAGTTCGGGACTACAGGGTACGGCGGGTTCACCCCTCCACTTT. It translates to CASSSGLQGTAGSPLHF.

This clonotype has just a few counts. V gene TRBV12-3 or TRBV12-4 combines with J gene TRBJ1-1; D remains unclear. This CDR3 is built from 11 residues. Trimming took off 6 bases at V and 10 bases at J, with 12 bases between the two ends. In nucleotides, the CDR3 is TGTGCCAGCAGCCCCCCAATCGCAGCTTTCTTT. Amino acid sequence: CASSPPIAAFF.

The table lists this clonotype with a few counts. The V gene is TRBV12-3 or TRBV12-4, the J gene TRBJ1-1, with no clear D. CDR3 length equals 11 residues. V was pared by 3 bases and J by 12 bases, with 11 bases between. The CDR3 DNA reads TGTGCCAGCAGTTTCGAAGGGCCCACTTTCTTT. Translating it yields CASSFEGPTFF.